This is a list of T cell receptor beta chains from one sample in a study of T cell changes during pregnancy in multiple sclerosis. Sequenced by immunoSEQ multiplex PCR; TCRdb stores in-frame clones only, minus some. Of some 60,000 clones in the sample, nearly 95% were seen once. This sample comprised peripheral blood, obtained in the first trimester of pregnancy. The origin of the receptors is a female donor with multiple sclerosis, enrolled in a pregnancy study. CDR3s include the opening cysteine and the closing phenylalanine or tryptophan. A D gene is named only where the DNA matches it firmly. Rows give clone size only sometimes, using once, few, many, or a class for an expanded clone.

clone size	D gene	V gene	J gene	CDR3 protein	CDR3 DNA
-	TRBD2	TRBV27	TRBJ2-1	CASSSSGGNYNEQFF	TGTGCCAGCAGCTCCAGCGGGGGGAACTACAATGAGCAGTTCTTC
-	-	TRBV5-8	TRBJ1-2	CASRPGLNSYGYTF	TGTGCCAGCCGGCCAGGATTAAACTCCTATGGCTACACCTTC
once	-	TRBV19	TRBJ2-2	CASSHPRGRGGTGELFF	TGTGCCAGTAGCCACCCTAGGGGCCGTGGTGGCACCGGGGAGCTGTTTTTT
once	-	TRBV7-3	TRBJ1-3	CASSLRAGAGNTIYF	TGTGCCAGCAGCTTGAGGGCAGGGGCTGGAAACACCATATATTTT
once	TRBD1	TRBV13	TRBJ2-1	CASSSRDRGVNEQFF	TGTGCCAGCAGCTCCCGGGACAGGGGGGTCAATGAGCAGTTCTTC
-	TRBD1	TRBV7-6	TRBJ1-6	CASSLAGQGNSPLHF	TGTGCCAGCAGCTTAGCCGGACAGGGGAATTCACCCCTCCACTTT
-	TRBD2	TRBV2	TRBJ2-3	CASSDTLTSGGAQDTQYF	TGTGCCAGCAGTGATACCCTTACTAGCGGGGGGGCCCAAGATACGCAGTATTTT
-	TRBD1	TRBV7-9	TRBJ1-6	CASSLTGSYNSPLHF	TGTGCCAGCAGCTTGACAGGGTCCTATAATTCACCCCTCCACTTT
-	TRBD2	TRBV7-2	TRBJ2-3	CASSSRWGGADTQYF	TGTGCCAGCAGCTCCCGTTGGGGGGGGGCAGATACGCAGTATTTT
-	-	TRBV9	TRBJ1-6	CASSETTGINSPLHF	TGTGCCAGCAGCGAGACGACAGGTATTAATTCACCCCTCCACTTT
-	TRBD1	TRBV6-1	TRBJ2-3	CASSWNRGRDTQYF	TGTGCCAGCAGCTGGAACAGGGGGAGAGATACGCAGTATTTT
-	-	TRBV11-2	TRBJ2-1	CASSLGRGPYNEQFF	TGTGCCAGCAGCTTAGGGAGGGGTCCTTACAATGAGCAGTTCTTC
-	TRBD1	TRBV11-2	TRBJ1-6	CASSQMTGANSPLHF	TGTGCCAGCAGCCAGATGACAGGGGCCAATTCACCCCTCCACTTT
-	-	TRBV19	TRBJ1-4	CASSSRGIEKLFF	TGTGCCAGTAGTTCCCGGGGGATTGAAAAACTGTTTTTT
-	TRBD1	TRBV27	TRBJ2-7	CASSSTGSGEQYF	TGTGCCAGCAGTTCGACAGGGTCGGGCGAGCAGTACTTC
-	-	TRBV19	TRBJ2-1	CASSIPKNEQFF	TGTGCCAGTAGTATCCCAAAAAATGAGCAGTTCTTC
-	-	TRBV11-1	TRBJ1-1	CASSFQRAGTEAFF	TGTGCCAGCAGCTTCCAGAGGGCTGGCACTGAAGCTTTCTTT
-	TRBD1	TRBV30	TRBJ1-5	CAWAPDRADQPQHF	TGTGCCTGGGCACCGGACAGGGCGGATCAGCCCCAGCATTTT
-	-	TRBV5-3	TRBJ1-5	CARSLPRTDSQPQHF	TGTGCCAGAAGCTTGCCTAGGACAGACTCCCAGCCCCAGCATTTT
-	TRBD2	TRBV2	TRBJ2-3	CASGGLAGLADTQYF	TGTGCCAGCGGTGGACTAGCGGGGTTAGCAGATACGCAGTATTTT
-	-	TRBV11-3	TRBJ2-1	CASSLSSSYNEQFF	TGTGCCAGCAGCTTAAGTAGCTCCTACAATGAGCAGTTCTTC
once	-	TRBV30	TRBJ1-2	CAWTQNNYGYTF	TGTGCCTGGACTCAGAATAACTATGGCTACACCTTC
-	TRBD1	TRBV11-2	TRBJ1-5	CASSLADRVANNQPQHF	TGTGCCAGCAGCTTAGCAGACAGGGTGGCTAACAATCAGCCCCAGCATTTT
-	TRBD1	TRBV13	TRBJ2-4	CASRLNRGAKNIQYF	TGTGCCAGCAGGTTAAACAGGGGAGCCAAAAACATTCAGTACTTC
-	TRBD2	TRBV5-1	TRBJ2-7	CASSVAGALYEQYF	TGCGCCAGCAGCGTAGCGGGGGCCCTCTACGAGCAGTACTTC
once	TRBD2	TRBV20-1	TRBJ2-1	CSTLAGGQFF	TGCAGTACTTTAGCGGGGGGGCAGTTCTTC
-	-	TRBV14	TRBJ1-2	CASSQGTNYGYTF	TGTGCCAGCAGCCAGGGCACTAACTATGGCTACACCTTC
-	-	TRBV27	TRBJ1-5	CASSSLGRNQPQHF	TGTGCCAGCAGTTCCCTGGGCCGGAATCAGCCCCAGCATTTT
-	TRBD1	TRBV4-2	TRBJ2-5	CASSQAQKGVGRGIQETQYF	TGTGCCAGCAGCCAAGCCCAGAAAGGAGTGGGCAGGGGGATCCAAGAGACCCAGTACTTC
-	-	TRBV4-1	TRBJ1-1	CASSPGSVGTEAFF	TGCGCCAGCAGCCCTGGGAGTGTTGGCACTGAAGCTTTCTTT
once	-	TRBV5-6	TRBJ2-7	CASSLNTLLGEQYF	TGTGCCAGCAGCTTGAACACGCTCCTTGGCGAGCAGTACTTC
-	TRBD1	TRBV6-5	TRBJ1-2	CASSSQGGAYYGYTF	TGTGCCAGCAGTTCGCAGGGGGGCGCCTACTATGGCTACACCTTC
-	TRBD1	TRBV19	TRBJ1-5	CASSANRGMIQPQHF	TGTGCCAGTAGTGCCAACAGGGGGATGATCCAGCCCCAGCATTTT
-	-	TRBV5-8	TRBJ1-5	CASSSRELNQPQHF	TGTGCCAGCAGCTCCAGGGAATTGAATCAGCCCCAGCATTTT
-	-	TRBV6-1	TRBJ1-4	CASSESGGGWANEKLFF	TGTGCCAGCAGTGAATCCGGGGGAGGGTGGGCTAATGAAAAACTGTTTTTT
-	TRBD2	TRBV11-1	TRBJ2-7	CASSSPSGGAGEQYF	TGTGCCAGCAGCTCCCCTAGCGGGGGGGCCGGCGAGCAGTACTTC
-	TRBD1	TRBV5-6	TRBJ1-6	CASSLWDRGSPLHF	TGTGCCAGCAGCTTGTGGGACAGGGGTTCACCCCTCCACTTT
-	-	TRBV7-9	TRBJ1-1	CASSFDRSNTEAFF	TGTGCCAGCAGCTTCGACAGGTCGAACACTGAAGCTTTCTTT
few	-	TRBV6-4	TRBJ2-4	CASSDGGAGIQYF	TGTGCCAGCAGTGACGGGGGGGCCGGCATTCAGTACTTC
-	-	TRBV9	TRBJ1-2	CASIQGYTF	TGTGCCAGCATCCAGGGCTACACCTTC
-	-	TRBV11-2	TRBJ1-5	CASSRQTGNQPQHF	TGTGCCAGCAGCCGACAGACTGGAAATCAGCCCCAGCATTTT
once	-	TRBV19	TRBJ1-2	CASSIQMNAGYTF	TGTGCCAGTAGTATACAGATGAACGCTGGCTACACCTTC
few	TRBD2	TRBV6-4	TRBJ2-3	CASSEQAGGPDTQYF	TGTGCCAGCAGTGAACAAGCGGGGGGGCCAGATACGCAGTATTTT
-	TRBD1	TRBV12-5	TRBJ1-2	CASGLRGPDGYTF	TGTGCTAGTGGGCTTAGGGGGCCGGATGGCTACACCTTC
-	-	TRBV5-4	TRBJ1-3	CASSLVGGAGNTIYF	TGTGCCAGCAGCTTGGTTGGGGGCGCTGGAAACACCATATATTTT
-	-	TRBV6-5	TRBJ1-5	CASRTGIQPQHF	TGTGCCAGCAGAACAGGCATCCAGCCCCAGCATTTT
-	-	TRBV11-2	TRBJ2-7	CASSSVVGYEQYF	TGTGCCAGCAGCTCGGTAGTCGGCTACGAGCAGTACTTC
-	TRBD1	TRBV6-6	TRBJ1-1	CASSYSGQLNTEAFF	TGTGCCAGCAGTTACTCGGGACAGCTGAACACTGAAGCTTTCTTT
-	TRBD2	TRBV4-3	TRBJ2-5	CASSQDFALAGGEETQYF	TGCGCCAGCAGCCAAGATTTTGCGCTAGCGGGGGGCGAAGAGACCCAGTACTTC
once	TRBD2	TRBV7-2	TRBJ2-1	CASSSPSGGANEQFF	TGTGCCAGCAGCTCACCTAGCGGGGGGGCCAATGAGCAGTTCTTC
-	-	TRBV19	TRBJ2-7	CASSINPTSFSYEQYF	TGTGCCAGTAGTATTAATCCCACTTCGTTCTCCTACGAGCAGTACTTC
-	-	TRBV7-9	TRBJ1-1	CASSQSPTRGTEAFF	TGTGCCAGCAGCCAAAGTCCTACACGGGGCACTGAAGCTTTCTTT
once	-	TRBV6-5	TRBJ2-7	CASSYSVRVSYEQYF	TGTGCCAGCAGTTACTCCGTCAGGGTCTCCTACGAGCAGTACTTC
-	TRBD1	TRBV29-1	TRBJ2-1	CSGGTASGEQFF	TGCAGCGGGGGGACAGCTTCCGGTGAGCAGTTCTTC
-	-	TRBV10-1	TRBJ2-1	CASSESRTHTHREGTNEQFF	TGCGCCAGCAGTGAGTCAAGGACCCACACACACAGGGAGGGAACGAATGAGCAGTTCTTC